This T cell receptor beta chain was identified during a study of cytomegalovirus exposure and HLA in healthy donors. The PCR employed 60 Vbeta primers together with 13 Jbeta primers. Measured with immunoSEQ multiplex PCR; TCRdb has only the in-frame clones, and not every one. This sample has roughly 200,000 clones, with about three quarters found just once. Comment on this clone: The antigen is unknown.

Per the germline V gene, CDR1 is SNHLY and CDR2 is FYNNEI. The CDR3 is 14 amino acids. V gave up 7 bases and J gave up 4 bases, with 16 bases separating them. Overall study results and limits: In a later analysis, a missense DCLRE1C variant was linked to TCR beta V- and J-gene trimming. The majority of CMV-associated TCR beta chains were reported as apparently HLA-restricted in a later analysis. There were some V segments, including TRBV6-2 and TRBV6-3, excluded as indistinguishable.

Material: PBMCs. The source of this sequence is a woman in her 30s in good health and CMV-seropositive. This chain connects TRBV2 to TRBJ1-2; D gene unclear. The CDR3 DNA follows: TGTGCCAGCACTTCGGAGGTGTTGGTCTATGGCTACACCTTC. This codes for CASTSEVLVYGYTF.